The 21 T cell receptor beta chains listed next were all sequenced from one sample in a study of blood T cell repertoires in COVID-19. The protocol was immunoSEQ multiplex PCR, while the TCRdb copy is restricted to in-frame clones and leaves out a portion. The sample contains about 150,000 clones, more than 75% of which appear only once. The sequenced sample consisted of peripheral blood. These receptors all stem from a woman aged 55-70 years with COVID-19, enrolled during active disease.

This rearrangement joins TRBV18 to TRBJ2-2; D uncertain. The CDR3 extends over 13 amino acids. Germline loops: CDR1 KGHSH, CDR2 LQKENI. V dropped 0 bases and J dropped 9 bases, with 8 bases sitting between them. The CDR3 sequence is CASSPPAPRELFF. CDR3 nucleotide sequence: TGTGCCAGCTCACCACCAGCCCCCAGGGAGCTGTTTTTT.

The V and J genes are TRBV5-1 and TRBJ1-3, with D tentatively TRBD1 (5 bases). The CDR3 extends over 14 amino acids. The germline V and J ends were trimmed by 4 bases and 5 bases, with 13 bases remaining between them. Germline assignment: CDR1 SGHRS and CDR2 YFSETQ. The CDR3 region has the DNA TGCGCCAGCAGCCCGGGGGGTGGTCGAAACACCATATATTTT. Translated, it gives CASSPGGGRNTIYF.

V is TRBV7-2 and J is TRBJ1-1; no definite D call. The germline V gene has CDR1 SGHTA and CDR2 FQGNSA. The CDR3 sequence is 13 residues long. V was clipped by 4 bases and J by 9 bases, with 15 bases between them. The CDR3: CASSSDHRKQAFF. DNA of the CDR3: TGTGCCAGCAGCTCCGATCACAGAAAGCAAGCTTTCTTT. Full variable domain (missing parts from reference TRBV7-2 and TRBJ1-1): GAGVSQSPSNKVTEKGKDVELRCDPISGHTALYWYRQSLGQGLEFLIYFQGNSAPDKSGLPSDRFSAERTGGSVSTLTIQRTQQEDSAVYLCASSSDHRKQAFFGQGTRLTVV.

The chain uses TRBV3-1 (or the pseudogene TRBV3-2) and TRBJ1-1, with 8 bases aligning to TRBD1. Germline loops: CDR1 LGHDT, CDR2 YNNKEL (reference sequence). V lost 4 bases and J lost 10; bases outside the gene matches: 17. The CDR3 is made up of 16 amino acids. The DNA for the CDR3 is TGTGCCAGCAGCCTCTCTGGGACAGGCCTCGGGGGATTAGCTTTCTTT. Protein sequence: CASSLSGTGLGGLAFF.

This clone was seen a single time. Because the CDR3's place on the DNA is in doubt, the DNA is left out and the CDR3 is given as listed by TCRdb. The chain couples TRBV2 to TRBJ1-5; the table's D call TRBD1 went unverified against the DNA. Germline V lookup: CDR1 SNHLY, CDR2 FYNNEI. Termini included, the CDR3 measures 17 amino acids. CDR3 residues: CASILDRSIWSNQPQHF.

This rearrangement joins TRBV19 to TRBJ1-3; 9 bases line up with TRBD1. The CDR3 runs 18 residues. Germline-derived CDR1 and CDR2 are LNHDA and SQIVND (reference sequence). V gave up 5 bases and J gave up 0 bases; unmatched junction bases: 11. DNA of the CDR3: TGTGCCAGTAGTCCCCGAGGGACAGGGCTCAGCTCTGGAAACACCATATATTTT. Translation gives CASSPRGTGLSSGNTIYF.

The genes are TRBV7-9 and TRBJ1-6; D remains ambiguous. Trimming removed 0 bases at V and 4 bases at J, with 7 bases between. The CDR3 totals 15 residues. CDR1 and CDR2 from the germline V gene are SEHNR and FQNEAQ (reference sequence). The CDR3 nucleotides are TGTGCCAGCAGCTTAGCGCGAGGGTATAATTCACCCCTCCACTTT. This sequence encodes CASSLARGYNSPLHF.

The V call is TRBV3-1 (or the pseudogene TRBV3-2), the J call TRBJ2-1, with 8 bases aligning to TRBD2. CDR3 length: 16 residues. Germline CDR1 LGHDT, CDR2 YNNKEL (reference sequence). V shed 1 base, J shed 4 bases, and the junction held 6 bases outside the gene matches. CDR3 sequence (DNA): TGTGCCAGCAGCCAAGTCGGGCGGGGGGAATACAATGAGCAGTTCTTC. This encodes CASSQVGRGEYNEQFF.

J is TRBJ1-6 and V is TRBV3-1 (or the pseudogene TRBV3-2), with D possibly being TRBD1 (5 bases). V was pared by 1 base and J by 9 bases, with 16 bases between. The CDR3 runs to 16 residues. In germline, CDR1 is LGHDT, CDR2 YNNKEL (reference sequence). This CDR3 reads CASSQAGGDGTSPLHF. CDR3 in DNA: TGTGCCAGCAGCCAAGCGGGGGGGGACGGAACTTCACCCCTCCACTTT.

The chain uses TRBV19 and TRBJ2-3; TRBD2 matches at 9 bases. V was clipped by 7 bases and J by 6 bases; unmatched bases: 8. The germline V gene has CDR1 LNHDA and CDR2 SQIVND (reference sequence). There are 14 residues in the CDR3. As DNA, the CDR3 is TGTGCCAGTAACCCTAGCGGGGTGGGGGATACGCAGTATTTT. It translates to CASNPSGVGDTQYF.

The chain uses TRBV11-3 and TRBJ2-2, with 8 bases that match TRBD1. Germline V gene sequence: CDR1 SGHNT, CDR2 YENEEA. Trimming took 1 base from V and 9 from J; bases not matched to a gene: 4. This CDR3 spans 14 amino acids. CDR3 residues: CASSLGTGGRELFF. The DNA of the CDR3 is TGTGCCAGCAGCTTAGGTACAGGGGGACGGGAGCTGTTTTTT.

The chain is built from TRBV2 and TRBJ2-3; maybe TRBD2 (5 bases). Trimming cost V 3 bases and J 7 bases, with 8 bases left between them. There are 12 residues in the CDR3. Germline loops: CDR1 SNHLY, CDR2 FYNNEI. The CDR3 DNA reads as TGTGCCAGCAGTGACCTAGCAAATACGCAGTATTTT. It yields the protein CASSDLANTQYF.

The chain joins TRBV27 to TRBJ2-7; 11 bases are shared with TRBD2. Trimming removed 2 bases from V and 0 bases from J; junction bases left unmatched: 12. CDR1 and CDR2 (germline): MNHEY, SMNVEV (reference sequence). The CDR3 extends over 19 amino acids. The CDR3 coding sequence is TGTGCCAGCAGTTTAGGGCGGCGAGGACTAGCGGGCGGCTCCTACGAGCAGTACTTC. Protein product: CASSLGRRGLAGGSYEQYF.

The V and J genes are TRBV2 and TRBJ1-2; 10 bases line up with TRBD1. CDR3 length: 15 amino acids. With V trimmed by 3 bases and J by 3 bases, 4 bases remained unmatched. Per germline, CDR1 SNHLY and CDR2 FYNNEI. The CDR3 here is CASSDRTGGYYGYTF. The CDR3 DNA reads TGTGCCAGCAGTGACCGGACAGGGGGTTACTATGGCTACACCTTC.

V gene TRBV4-1 combines with J gene TRBJ1-6, with unresolved D. This CDR3 has 13 amino acids. The V gene lost 1 base and the J gene lost 10 bases, with 8 bases spanning the gap. Per germline, CDR1 MGHRA and CDR2 YSYEKL. The CDR3 loop is CASSQVGGSPLHF. For the CDR3, the DNA is TGCGCCAGCAGCCAAGTCGGCGGCTCACCCCTCCACTTT.

This clone was detected a few times. The J gene is TRBJ1-2, the V gene TRBV19; 9 positions agree with TRBD1. This CDR3 has 14 amino acids. From germline, CDR1 is LNHDA and CDR2 SQIVND (reference sequence). Trimming took 6 bases from V and 7 from J; bases not matched to a gene: 9. This CDR3 is CASSNPNRGLGYTF. CDR3 bases: TGTGCCAGTAGCAACCCGAACAGGGGGCTTGGCTACACCTTC.

This clone was detected once. The chain recombines TRBV4-2 with TRBJ1-2; D remains ambiguous. The CDR3 runs 14 residues. V was trimmed by 1 base and J by 7 bases, leaving 13 bases between them. Germline-derived CDR1 and CDR2 are LGHNA and YNFKEQ. For the CDR3, the DNA is TGTGCCAGCAGCCAAGGTGCAGCCGGGAGTGGCTACACCTTC. Translation gives CASSQGAAGSGYTF.

The rearrangement joins TRBV5-1 to TRBJ2-5; 7 bases line up with TRBD1. This CDR3 comprises 15 residues. CDR1 and CDR2 (germline): SGHRS, YFSETQ. The ends lost 4 bases at V and 7 bases at J; junction bases unmatched: 13. CDR3 sequence reads: CASSVLTGSDGTQYF. Here the CDR3 DNA reads TGCGCCAGCAGCGTCCTGACAGGGTCCGATGGGACCCAGTACTTC.

The chain employs TRBV6-5 and TRBJ1-1; 8 bases align to TRBD1. This CDR3 region has 13 residues. CDR1 is MNHEY, CDR2 SVGAGI, per germline. The V segment lost 6 bases and the J segment 5 bases; nucleotides outside the gene matches: 5. The CDR3, as DNA: TGTGCCAGCAGCAACAGGGGGGGGACTGAAGCTTTCTTT. This translates into CASSNRGGTEAFF.

V and J are TRBV30 and TRBJ1-1; D not resolved. This CDR3 contains 19 residues. Germline V lookup: CDR1 GTSNPN, CDR2 SVGIG (reference sequence). V lost 0 bases and J 1 base, leaving 24 bases between the germline ends. CDR3 nucleotide sequence: TGTGCCTGGAGTGTAAGTTTAGCACGTTACGCACTACCGAACACTGAAGCTTTCTTT. This codes for CAWSVSLARYALPNTEAFF.

The sample holds many counts of this clone. The J gene is TRBJ1-2, the V gene TRBV7-3; the match to TRBD1 covers 7 bases. Looked up from germline, CDR1 is SGHTA and CDR2 is FQGTGA. Trimming took 5 bases from V and 4 from J; bases not matched to a gene: 7. The CDR3 consists of 14 residues. The CDR3 sequence is CASSPGTDLYGYTF. The DNA of the CDR3 is TGTGCCAGCAGCCCCGGGACAGACCTCTATGGCTACACCTTC.